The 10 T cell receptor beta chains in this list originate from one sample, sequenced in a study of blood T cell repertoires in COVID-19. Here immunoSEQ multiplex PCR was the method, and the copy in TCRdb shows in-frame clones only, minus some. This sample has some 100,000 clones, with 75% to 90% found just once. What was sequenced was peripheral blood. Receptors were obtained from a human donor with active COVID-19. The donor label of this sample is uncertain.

DNA of the CDR3: TGTGCCACCAGTGATTTTTTAGGGGGCGGGTACAATGAGCAGTTCTTC. This encodes CATSDFLGGGYNEQFF. This chain uses TRBV24-1 with TRBJ2-1; the match to TRBD1 covers 7 bases. This CDR3 is built from 16 residues. The V segment lost 1 base and the J segment 4 bases; nucleotides outside the gene matches: 6. Germline CDR1 is KGHDR and CDR2 is SFDVKD.

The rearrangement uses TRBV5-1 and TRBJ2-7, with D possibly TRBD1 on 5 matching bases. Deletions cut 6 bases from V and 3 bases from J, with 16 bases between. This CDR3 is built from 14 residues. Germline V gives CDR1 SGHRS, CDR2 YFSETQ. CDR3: CASTEGDFDYEQYF. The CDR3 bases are TGCGCCAGCACAGAAGGGGATTTCGACTACGAGCAGTACTTC.

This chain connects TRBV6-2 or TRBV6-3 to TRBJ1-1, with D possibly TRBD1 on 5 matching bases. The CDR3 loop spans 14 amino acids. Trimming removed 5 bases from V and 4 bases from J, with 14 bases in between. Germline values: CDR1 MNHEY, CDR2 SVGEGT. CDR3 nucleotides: TGTGCCAGCAGTCATGGACGGGGGGGCACTGAAGCTTTCTTT. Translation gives CASSHGRGGTEAFF.

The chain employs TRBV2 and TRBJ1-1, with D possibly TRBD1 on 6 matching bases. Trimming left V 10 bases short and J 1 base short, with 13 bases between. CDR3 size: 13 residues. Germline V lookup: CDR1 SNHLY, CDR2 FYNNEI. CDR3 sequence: CAMSGQTNTEAFF. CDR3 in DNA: TGTGCCATGTCGGGACAAACGAACACTGAAGCTTTCTTT.

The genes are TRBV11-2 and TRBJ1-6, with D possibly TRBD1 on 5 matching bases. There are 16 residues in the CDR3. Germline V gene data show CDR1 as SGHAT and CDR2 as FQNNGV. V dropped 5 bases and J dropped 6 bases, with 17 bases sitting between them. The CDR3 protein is CASSGQGIGFNSPLHF. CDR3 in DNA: TGTGCCAGCAGCGGGCAGGGCATAGGGTTTAATTCACCCCTCCACTTT.

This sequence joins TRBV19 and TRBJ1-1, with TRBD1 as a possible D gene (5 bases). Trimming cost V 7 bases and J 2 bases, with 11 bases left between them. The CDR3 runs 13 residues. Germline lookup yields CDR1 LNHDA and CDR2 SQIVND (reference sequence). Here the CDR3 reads CASTPGHNTEAFF. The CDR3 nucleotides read TGTGCCAGTACTCCAGGACATAACACTGAAGCTTTCTTT.

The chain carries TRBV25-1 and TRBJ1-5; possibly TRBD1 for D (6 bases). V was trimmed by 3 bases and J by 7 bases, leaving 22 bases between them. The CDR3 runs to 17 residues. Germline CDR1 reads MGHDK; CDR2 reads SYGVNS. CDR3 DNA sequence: TGTGCCAGCAGTGACGGGACAAGCGGACAAAGGGGACAGCCCCAGCATTTT. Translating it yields CASSDGTSGQRGQPQHF.

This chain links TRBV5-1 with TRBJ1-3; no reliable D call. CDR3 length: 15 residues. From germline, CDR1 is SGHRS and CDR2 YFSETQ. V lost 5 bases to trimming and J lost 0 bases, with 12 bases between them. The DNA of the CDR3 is TGCGCCAGCAGGTTGACATCCAACTCTGGAAACACCATATATTTT. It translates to CASRLTSNSGNTIYF.

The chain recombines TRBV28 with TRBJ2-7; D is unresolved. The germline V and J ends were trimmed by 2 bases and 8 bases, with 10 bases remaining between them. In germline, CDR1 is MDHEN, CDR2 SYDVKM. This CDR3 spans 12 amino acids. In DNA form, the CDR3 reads TGTGCCAGCAGTTTAACACTAAGGAAGCAGTACTTC. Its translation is CASSLTLRKQYF.

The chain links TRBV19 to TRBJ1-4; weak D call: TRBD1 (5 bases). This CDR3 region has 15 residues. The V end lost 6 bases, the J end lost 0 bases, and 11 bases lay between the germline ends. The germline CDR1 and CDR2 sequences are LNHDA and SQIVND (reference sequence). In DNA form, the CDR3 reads TGTGCCAGTAGGAAGGGGCTAGCAACTAATGAAAAACTGTTTTTT. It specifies CASRKGLATNEKLFF.